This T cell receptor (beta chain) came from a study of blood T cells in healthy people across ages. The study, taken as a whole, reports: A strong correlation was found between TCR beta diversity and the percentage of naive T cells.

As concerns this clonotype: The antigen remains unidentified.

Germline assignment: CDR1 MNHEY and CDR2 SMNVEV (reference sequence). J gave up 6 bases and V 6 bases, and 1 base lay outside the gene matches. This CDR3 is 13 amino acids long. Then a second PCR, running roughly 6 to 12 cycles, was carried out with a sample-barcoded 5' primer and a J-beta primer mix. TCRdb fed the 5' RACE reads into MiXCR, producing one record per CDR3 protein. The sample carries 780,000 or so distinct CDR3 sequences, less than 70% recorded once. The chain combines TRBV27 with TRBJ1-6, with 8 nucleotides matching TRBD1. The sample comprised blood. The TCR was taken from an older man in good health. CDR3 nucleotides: TGTGCCAGCAGGGACAGGGCTAATTCACCCCTCCACTTT. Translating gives CASRDRANSPLHF.